The 9 T cell receptor beta chains given below trace back to one sample, sequenced in a study of T-cell memory formation after mild COVID-19. TCRdb used MiXCR to reprocess the 5' RACE reads, holding one entry per CDR3 protein. The sample yields around 300,000 distinct CDR3 sequences, under 15% seen once. The sample taken for sequencing was PBMCs or a T cell subset sorted from them (not recorded which). Receptors were obtained from a man younger than 35 who had mild COVID-19 (a few samples of this study predate the infection). Cell type and time point are not known.

In nucleotides, the CDR3 is TGTGCCAGCAGTGAAGCGGGATTCGAGTATTTT. This gives the protein CASSEAGFEYF. This chain links TRBV2 with TRBJ2-3; no clear D. V lost 0 bases, J lost 13 bases, and 8 bases lay in between. Germline V CDR1 and CDR2: SNHLY, FYNNEI. The CDR3 is 11 amino acids.

V usage is TRBV4-1 and J usage is TRBJ2-7; D unresolved. The V and J ends lost 4 bases and 2 bases respectively, with 9 bases between them. The germline CDR1 and CDR2 sequences are MGHRA and YSYEKL. This CDR3 spans 13 amino acids. The CDR3 DNA reads as TGCGCCAGCAGCCCGCATGGAGCCTACGAGCAGTACTTC. It specifies CASSPHGAYEQYF.

This clonotype came up a few times. The J gene is TRBJ2-1, the V gene TRBV4-3, with D tentatively TRBD1 or TRBD2 (5 bases each). The CDR3 has 14 amino acids. CDR1 and CDR2 from the germline V gene are LGHNA and YSLEER. Deletions cut 0 bases from V and 3 bases from J, with 6 bases between. The CDR3 is CASSQDGGYNEQFF. CDR3 sequence (DNA): TGCGCCAGCAGCCAAGATGGGGGCTACAATGAGCAGTTCTTC.

Note on this clonotype: It may be a read error: a sequence one base away is much more abundant. V usage is TRBV5-8 and J usage is TRBJ1-2; the match to TRBD1 covers 9 bases. There are 14 residues in the CDR3. Unmatched junction bases numbered 2, after V lost 1 base and J lost 4 bases. CDR1 and CDR2 from the germline V gene are SGHTS and YDEGEE. The CDR3 DNA sequence: TGTGCCAGCAGCTTGACAGGGGGCGGCTATGGCTACACCTTC. Its translation: CASSLTGGGYGYTF.

The J gene is TRBJ2-2, the V gene TRBV5-1; D call uncertain. The CDR3 is 15 amino acids. V lost 0 bases, J lost 4 bases, and 10 bases lay in between. Germline V gene data show CDR1 as SGHRS and CDR2 as YFSETQ. CDR3 DNA sequence: TGCGCCAGCAGCTTGGTTACTCAGGCCACCGGGGAGCTGTTTTTT. Translated, it gives CASSLVTQATGELFF.

V usage is TRBV28 and J usage is TRBJ1-2; D is unresolved. CDR3 length: 14 amino acids. Germline values: CDR1 MDHEN, CDR2 SYDVKM. Trimming removed 10 bases at V and 4 bases at J, with 19 bases between. CDR3 region: CAIGLAGMIYGYTF. The CDR3 coding sequence is TGTGCCATAGGGTTGGCAGGAATGATCTATGGCTACACCTTC.

This clonotype was detected only a few times. This chain connects TRBV12-3 or TRBV12-4 to TRBJ1-4, with D hard to call. This CDR3 region has 14 residues. Between the trimmed V and J ends, which lost 3 bases and 13 bases, there was a span of 18 bases. The CDR3 here is CASSFSGRTRALFF. CDR3 in DNA: TGTGCCAGCAGTTTTTCGGGCAGGACCCGGGCACTGTTTTTT.

This clonotype appeared many times. The rearrangement joins TRBV25-1 to TRBJ2-1, with D possibly matching TRBD1 (6 bases). This CDR3 spans 19 amino acids. Trimming left V 4 bases short and J 0 bases short, with 22 bases between. The V gene's germline CDR1 is MGHDK and CDR2 SYGVNS. CDR3 in amino acids: CASSAPRGPTPGSYNEQFF. The CDR3 DNA is TGTGCCAGCAGTGCTCCCAGGGGCCCTACCCCAGGCTCCTACAATGAGCAGTTCTTC.

This clonotype came up a few times. J is TRBJ2-1 and V is TRBV11-2; possibly TRBD2 for D (5 bases). The germline V and J ends were trimmed by 3 bases and 15 bases, with 15 bases remaining between them. Per germline, CDR1 SGHAT and CDR2 FQNNGV. The CDR3 is 12 residues long. The CDR3: CASSFRPKTMFF. The CDR3 bases are TGTGCCAGCAGCTTCAGACCGAAGACTATGTTCTTC.